This T cell receptor beta chain was retrieved from a study of control samples from healthy donors and cancer patients. The CDR3 totals 17 residues. Per germline, CDR1 SGHNT and CDR2 YYREEE (reference sequence). V shed 1 base and J shed 4 bases, with 20 bases lying between them. The protocol was immunoSEQ multiplex PCR, while the TCRdb copy is restricted to in-frame clones and leaves out a portion. The profile shows roughly 64,000 clones, about nine tenths of them singletons. V gene TRBV5-4 combines with J gene TRBJ1-1, with D maybe TRBD1 (6 bases). The clonotype was recovered from a woman aged 45-65 years with colorectal cancer. The sequenced sample was PBMCs. CDR3 region: CASSLPPGGGGLTEAFF. The CDR3 DNA reads TGTGCCAGCAGCTTGCCCCCGGGGGGGGGCGGCCTCACTGAAGCTTTCTTT.